These 8 T cell receptor beta chains came from one sample sequenced in a study of human T cells and chemical hapten exposure. As for time point: patch test 2, 6 weeks after DPC sensitization. Treatment defined: therapeutic diphenylcyclopropenone sensitization with weekly scalp DPC. A single record per CDR3 protein comes from TCRdb applying MiXCR to the RACE reads. The profile shows 350,000 to 400,000 distinct CDR3 sequences, around 6% of them singletons. The material was whole blood, obtained in connection with sensitization to the hapten diphenylcyclopropenone (DPC). The receptors were sampled from a woman between 18 and 30 years old with alopecia areata. Some clones in this sample may be carry-over from other donors' samples.

This clonotype was observed many times. The V call is TRBV27, the J call TRBJ2-3; D not certain. Germline V gives CDR1 MNHEY, CDR2 SMNVEV (reference sequence). V gave up 2 bases and J gave up 6 bases, with 15 bases separating them. The CDR3 contains 15 residues. The CDR3 region is CASSLGPIGSDTQYF. CDR3 nucleotides: TGTGCCAGCAGTTTAGGGCCGATAGGGTCCGATACGCAGTATTTT.

This clonotype was counted between two and nine times. The rearrangement joins TRBV11-3 to TRBJ2-7; D uncertain. Germline values: CDR1 SGHNT, CDR2 YENEEA. Trimming pared 5 bases from V and 3 bases from J, leaving 20 bases between. CDR3 length: 16 amino acids. CDR3 sequence (DNA): TGTGCCAGCAGCAGCATAACGGGCGCTACTCTCTACGAGCAGTACTTC. This sequence encodes CASSSITGATLYEQYF.

This clonotype has at least ten counts. CDR3 sequence (DNA): TGCAGTGCTAGAGGAGGGGGAGGCTATGGCTACACCTTC. This encodes CSARGGGGYGYTF. The chain joins TRBV20-1 to TRBJ1-2; perhaps TRBD1 as D (6 bases). With 1 base removed from V and 4 bases from J, the gap between germline ends came to 10 bases. The CDR3 loop spans 13 amino acids. Germline V lookup: CDR1 DFQATT, CDR2 SNEGSKA (reference sequence).

There are many counts of this clonotype. The chain joins TRBV29-1 to TRBJ2-7; a possible D gene is TRBD1 (5 bases). V was trimmed by 7 bases and J by 4 bases, leaving 14 bases between them. CDR3 length equals 12 residues. From germline, CDR1 is SQVTM and CDR2 ANQGSEA. This CDR3 is CSAQGQSYEQYF. The CDR3 nucleotides read TGCAGCGCCCAGGGTCAGAGTTACGAGCAGTACTTC.

The sample holds many counts of this clonotype. V is TRBV13 and J is TRBJ1-1; TRBD1 matches 7 bases. In germline, CDR1 is PRHDT, CDR2 FYEKMQ (reference sequence). Losses at the gene ends were 4 bases for V and 4 bases for J; bases not matched to a gene: 9. The CDR3 sequence is 15 residues long. The CDR3 loop reads CASSSTGAGGTEAFF. In DNA form, the CDR3 reads TGTGCCAGCAGCTCAACAGGGGCAGGAGGCACTGAAGCTTTCTTT. The whole variable domain, filled in from reference TRBV13 and TRBJ1-1, reads AAGVIQSPRHLIKEKRETATLKCYPIPRHDTVYWYQQGPGQDPQFLISFYEKMQSDKGSIPDRFSAQQFSDYHSELNMSSLELGDSALYFCASSSTGAGGTEAFFGQGTRLTVV.

This clonotype showed up just a few times. The chain couples TRBV7-2 to TRBJ1-4; D is possibly TRBD1 (6 bases). Germline CDR1 and CDR2: SGHTA and FQGNSA. The CDR3 consists of 15 residues. The ends were cut back, 0 bases at V and 5 bases at J, with 10 bases in the middle. The CDR3 sequence: CASSLAAGQNEKLFF. CDR3 DNA sequence: TGTGCCAGCAGCTTAGCTGCGGGACAAAATGAAAAACTGTTTTTT.

This chain uses TRBV18 with TRBJ1-2, with D possibly being TRBD1 (5 bases). The CDR3 is made up of 16 amino acids. V lost 5 bases and J lost 8, with 24 bases in between. Germline V CDR1 and CDR2: KGHSH, LQKENI. CDR3 region: CASSSIPGLTEGGYTF. In nucleotides, the CDR3 is TGTGCCAGCTCATCCATCCCGGGACTCACGGAGGGGGGCTACACCTTC.

Ten or more counts support this clonotype. The chain recombines TRBV23-1 with TRBJ1-6, with D unclear. TRBV23-1 is known as an ORF, though its function is uncertain. The CDR3 covers 13 residues. The V and J ends lost 3 bases and 6 bases respectively, with 6 bases between them. The CDR3 DNA sequence: TGCGCCAGCAGTCACCGCTTTAATTCACCCCTCCACTTT. Amino acids: CASSHRFNSPLHF.